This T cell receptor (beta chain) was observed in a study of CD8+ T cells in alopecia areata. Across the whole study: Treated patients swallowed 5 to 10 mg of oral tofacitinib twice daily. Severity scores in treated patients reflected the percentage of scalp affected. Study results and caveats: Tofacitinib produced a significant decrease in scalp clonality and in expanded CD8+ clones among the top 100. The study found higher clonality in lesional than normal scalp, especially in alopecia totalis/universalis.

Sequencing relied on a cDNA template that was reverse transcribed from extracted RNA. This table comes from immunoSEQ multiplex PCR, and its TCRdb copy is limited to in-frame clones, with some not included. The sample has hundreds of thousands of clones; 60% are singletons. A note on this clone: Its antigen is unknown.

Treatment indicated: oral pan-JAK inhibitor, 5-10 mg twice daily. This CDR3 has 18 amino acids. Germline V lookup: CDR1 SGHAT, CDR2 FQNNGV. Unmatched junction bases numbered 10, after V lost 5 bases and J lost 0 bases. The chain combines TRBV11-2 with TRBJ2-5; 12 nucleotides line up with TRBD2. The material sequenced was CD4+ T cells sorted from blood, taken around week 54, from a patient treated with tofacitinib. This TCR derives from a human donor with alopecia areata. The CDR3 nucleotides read TGTGCCAGCAGCCCCCTGAGGCTAGCGGGGGGGTACCAAGAGACCCAGTACTTC. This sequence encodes CASSPLRLAGGYQETQYF. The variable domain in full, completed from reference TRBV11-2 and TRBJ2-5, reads EAGVAQSPRYKIIEKRQSVAFWCNPISGHATLYWYQQILGQGPKLLIQFQNNGVVDDSQLPKDRFSAERLKGVDSTLKIQPAKLEDSAVYLCASSPLRLAGGYQETQYFGPGTRLLVL.